This passage covers 25 T cell receptor beta chains from one sample sequenced in a study of OX40 agonist ivuxolimab in advanced cancers. TCRdb's copy holds only in-frame clones and misses some; the assay was immunoSEQ multiplex PCR. The table shows tens of thousands of clones, with 80% to 85% occurring only once. Source: CD4+ or CD8+ T cells sorted from blood, taken in a trial of the OX40 agonist ivuxolimab. All receptors derive from an adult with an advanced solid tumor such as melanoma, head and neck, liver or kidney cancer.

The gene calls are TRBV19 and TRBJ2-1; 8 nucleotides agree with TRBD1. The V and J ends lost 5 bases and 9 bases, in that order; junction bases with no gene match: 6. The CDR3 is 13 residues long. CDR1 LNHDA and CDR2 SQIVND come from the germline V gene (reference sequence). The CDR3 sequence: CASSATGETEQFF. The DNA for the CDR3 is TGTGCCAGTAGTGCGACAGGGGAGACTGAGCAGTTCTTC. The entire variable domain, with the rest obtained from reference TRBV19 and TRBJ2-1, is as follows: DGGITQSPKYLFRKEGQNVTLSCEQNLNHDAMYWYRQDPGQGLRLIYYSQIVNDFQKGDIAEGYSVSREKKESFPLTVTSAQKNPTAFYLCASSATGETEQFFGPGTRLTVL.

The J gene is TRBJ2-6, the V gene TRBV11-1; D is perhaps TRBD1 (6 bases). Looked up from germline, CDR1 is SGHAT and CDR2 is FQDESV (reference sequence). This CDR3 comprises 18 residues. The V end was cut by 1 base, the J end by 2 bases, with 15 bases between. The CDR3 here is CASSLDARGGTGANVLTF. In DNA form, the CDR3 reads TGTGCCAGCAGCTTAGACGCTAGAGGGGGTACTGGGGCCAACGTCCTGACTTTC.

The chain uses TRBV29-1 and TRBJ2-3, with D perhaps TRBD2 (6 bases). The CDR3 is 14 amino acids. Trimming cost V 7 bases and J 1 base, with 15 bases left between them. The germline gives CDR1 SQVTM, CDR2 ANQGSEA. Here the CDR3 DNA reads TGCAGCGGACGGGACTGGGGGGGCACAGATACGCAGTATTTT. Its translation is CSGRDWGGTDTQYF.

This clone was recorded only once. The gene calls are TRBV5-1 and TRBJ2-7; 7 bases align to TRBD2. CDR3 length equals 15 residues. Trimming cost V 1 base and J 2 bases; bases outside gene matches: 6. From germline, CDR1 is SGHRS and CDR2 YFSETQ. CDR3 DNA sequence: TGCGCCAGCAGCTTGTCCGGCGGGAGTGCCTACGAGCAGTACTTC. Protein product: CASSLSGGSAYEQYF.

The V and J genes are TRBV5-1 and TRBJ1-1; D not resolved. The CDR3 extends over 15 amino acids. Germline values: CDR1 SGHRS, CDR2 YFSETQ. V was pared by 0 bases and J by 5 bases, with 14 bases between. The DNA of the CDR3 is TGCGCCAGCAGCTTGGCGGGAGACGGGATGACTGAAGCTTTCTTT. Residues: CASSLAGDGMTEAFF.

The chain combines TRBV5-1 with TRBJ1-4; TRBD1 agrees at 9 bases. Germline assignment: CDR1 SGHRS and CDR2 YFSETQ. V gave up 8 bases and J gave up 6 bases; unmatched junction bases: 8. The CDR3 is 14 amino acids. The CDR3 bases are TGCGCCAGTGGGCCGGGACAGGGTTATGAAAAACTGTTTTTT. It codes for CASGPGQGYEKLFF.

This clone was found a few times. The chain is built from TRBV19 and TRBJ2-1, with a possible D match to TRBD2 (6 bases). CDR1 and CDR2 (germline): LNHDA, SQIVND (reference sequence). Trimming removed 3 bases at V and 8 bases at J, with 14 bases between. The CDR3 has 14 residues. The CDR3 bases are TGTGCCAGTAGTATCACCGGGAGAAGGGATGAGCAGTTCTTC. Its protein product is CASSITGRRDEQFF.

The CDR3 nucleotides read TGTGCCTGGAGTGTAGGCTCTGGGGCCAACGTCCTGACTTTC. Its protein product is CAWSVGSGANVLTF. J is TRBJ2-6 and V is TRBV30; no reliable D call. V gave up 0 bases and J gave up 0 bases, with 3 bases separating them. Per the germline V gene, CDR1 is GTSNPN and CDR2 is SVGIG (reference sequence). The CDR3 is 14 residues long.

This chain joins TRBV19 and TRBJ1-1, with D unresolved. The V and J ends lost 6 bases and 1 base respectively, with 15 bases between them. The CDR3 length is 15 residues. CDR1 and CDR2 from the germline V gene are LNHDA and SQIVND (reference sequence). The CDR3 DNA is TGTGCCAGTAGAAACCTGGTGGCGACGAACACTGAAGCTTTCTTT. Translation: CASRNLVATNTEAFF.

The genes are TRBV28 and TRBJ2-3; the D gene is possibly TRBD1 (5 bases). Trimming cost V 4 bases and J 3 bases, with 8 bases left between them. This CDR3 region has 13 residues. Germline V gene sequence: CDR1 MDHEN, CDR2 SYDVKM. The CDR3 DNA is TGTGCCAGCAGTTCAGGGTCGACAGATACGCAGTATTTT. Translating it yields CASSSGSTDTQYF.

This clone was counted a few times. V is TRBV9 and J is TRBJ2-2; TRBD2 matches at 12 bases. The V segment lost 0 bases and the J segment 1 base; nucleotides outside the gene matches: 7. Germline V CDR1 and CDR2: SGDLS, YYNGEE. CDR3 length equals 19 residues. As DNA, the CDR3 is TGTGCCAGCAGCGTAGCTCTGACTAGCGGGGGACGGAACACCGGGGAGCTGTTTTTT. It translates to CASSVALTSGGRNTGELFF.

V gene TRBV15 combines with J gene TRBJ1-5, with D perhaps matching TRBD1 (5 bases). Trimming cost V 2 bases and J 2 bases, with 22 bases left between them. The CDR3 has 19 amino acids. Germline CDR1 reads LNHNV; CDR2 reads YYDKDF (reference sequence). CDR3 sequence: CATSRPPPGRVGGNQPQHF. CDR3 coding DNA: TGTGCCACCAGCAGACCCCCCCCCGGCAGGGTAGGAGGCAATCAGCCCCAGCATTTT. Based on the CDR3 plus reference TRBV15 and TRBJ1-5, the full variable domain is DAMVIQNPRYQVTQFGKPVTLSCSQTLNHNVMYWYQQKSSQAPKLLFHYYDKDFNNEADTPDNFQSRRPNTSFCFLDIRSPGLGDTAMYLCATSRPPPGRVGGNQPQHFGDGTRLSIL.

V is TRBV7-3 and J is TRBJ1-2; D is uncertain. The CDR3 is 19 residues long. The ends were cut back, 1 base at V and 6 bases at J, with 27 bases in the middle. Germline V gene sequence: CDR1 SGHTA, CDR2 FQGTGA. The CDR3 DNA sequence: TGTGCCAGCAGCTTAATTTTGAGGGTAGAGGGAAGATCCCCTAATGGCTACACCTTC. Translation gives CASSLILRVEGRSPNGYTF. The full variable domain, completed using reference TRBV7-3 and TRBJ1-2, is GAGVSQTPSNKVTEKGKYVELRCDPISGHTALYWYRQSLGQGPEFLIYFQGTGAADDSGLPNDRFFAVRPEGSVSTLKIQRTERGDSAVYLCASSLILRVEGRSPNGYTFGSGTRLTVV.

The rearrangement links TRBV5-6 to TRBJ2-3; TRBD2 agrees at 14 bases. The CDR3 has 17 amino acids. Germline values: CDR1 SGHDT, CDR2 YYEEEE. The J segment lost 2 bases and the V segment lost 4 bases, leaving 6 bases of the junction unmatched. DNA for the CDR3: TGTGCCAGCAGCCGACTAGCGGGGGGGAACCCCACAGATACGCAGTATTTT. Its protein is CASSRLAGGNPTDTQYF.

This clone came up a few times. The chain recombines TRBV4-1 with TRBJ2-3; TRBD2 agrees at 10 bases. J was trimmed by 6 bases and V by 4 bases; bases with no gene match: 10. The germline gives CDR1 MGHRA, CDR2 YSYEKL. The CDR3 extends over 16 amino acids. CDR3 residues: CASSLRGSGGADTQYF. The CDR3 nucleotides are TGCGCCAGCAGCCTCCGCGGCAGCGGGGGGGCGGATACGCAGTATTTT.

This chain connects TRBV27 to TRBJ1-5; TRBD1 might be the D (5 bases). Trimming stripped 3 bases from V and 6 bases from J, with 9 bases between. The CDR3 extends over 13 amino acids. Germline-derived CDR1 and CDR2 are MNHEY and SMNVEV (reference sequence). The CDR3 region is CASSLGGSQPQHF. CDR3 coding DNA: TGTGCCAGCAGTTTGGGGGGGTCTCAGCCCCAGCATTTT.

The J gene is TRBJ2-7, the V gene TRBV18, with TRBD2 as a possible D gene (6 bases). Germline V gene data show CDR1 as KGHSH and CDR2 as LQKENI. The length of the CDR3 is 15 residues. V lost 2 bases and J lost 3, with 14 bases in between. CDR3 nucleotide sequence: TGTGCCAGCTCACCATGGGAGGACCCAGGCTACGAGCAGTACTTC. This sequence encodes CASSPWEDPGYEQYF. The full variable domain, with the rest looked up from reference TRBV18 and TRBJ2-7, is NAGVMQNPRHLVRRRGQEARLRCSPMKGHSHVYWYRQLPEEGLKFMVYLQKENIIDESGMPKERFSAEFPKEGPSILRIQQVVRGDSAAYFCASSPWEDPGYEQYFGPGTRLTVT.

This chain links TRBV6-1 with TRBJ1-4; D might be TRBD1 (6 bases). Trimming left V 2 bases short and J 3 bases short, with 13 bases between. The germline gives CDR1 MNHNS, CDR2 SASEGT. The CDR3 is 16 residues long. CDR3 loop: CASSETPGAANEKLFF. CDR3 nucleotides: TGTGCCAGCAGTGAAACCCCGGGGGCGGCTAATGAAAAACTGTTTTTT.

This chain's CDR3 is CASSPKQGAPSGANVLTF. CDR3 bases: TGCGCCAGCAGCCCCAAACAGGGGGCCCCCTCTGGGGCCAACGTCCTGACTTTC. The chain uses TRBV5-1 and TRBJ2-6, with 9 bases aligning to TRBD1. V was clipped by 4 bases and J by 0 bases; unmatched bases: 8. This CDR3 has 18 amino acids. Germline values: CDR1 SGHRS, CDR2 YFSETQ.

V gene TRBV10-2 combines with J gene TRBJ1-4; D not certain. The germline gives CDR1 WSHSY, CDR2 SAAADI. The CDR3 is 17 residues long. V lost 6 bases, J lost 5 bases, and 22 bases lay in between. Written as DNA, the CDR3 is TGCGCCAGCAGCGAGCCACCGGGAAGAGGGATGAATGAAAAACTGTTTTTT. This encodes CASSEPPGRGMNEKLFF.

The rearrangement joins TRBV10-3 to TRBJ2-3; 10 bases line up with TRBD1. CDR3 length: 17 residues. V gave up 0 bases and J gave up 0 bases; unmatched junction bases: 3. CDR1 and CDR2 from the germline V gene are ENHRY and SYGVKD. CDR3 in amino acids: CAISESTGGFSTDTQYF. The CDR3 DNA reads TGTGCCATCAGTGAGTCGACAGGGGGCTTTAGCACAGATACGCAGTATTTT.

The rearrangement uses TRBV28 and TRBJ1-2; the D is unclear. From germline, CDR1 is MDHEN and CDR2 SYDVKM. V was cut by 8 bases and J by 4 bases, with 14 bases left in between. The CDR3 is 13 residues long. The CDR3: CASQLLMTYGYTF. CDR3 in DNA: TGTGCCAGCCAACTCCTGATGACCTATGGCTACACCTTC.

The chain recombines TRBV7-2 with TRBJ2-1; 9 nucleotides line up with TRBD2. The CDR3 extends over 15 amino acids. Germline lookup yields CDR1 SGHTA and CDR2 FQGNSA. V trimming: 3 bases; J trimming: 7 bases; junction bases outside the gene matches: 7. The CDR3 is CASSFSAAGGNEQFF. CDR3 nucleotide sequence: TGTGCCAGCAGCTTCTCCGCCGCGGGGGGGAATGAGCAGTTCTTC.

This chain uses TRBV18 with TRBJ1-6, with TRBD1 matching over 9 bases. CDR1 KGHSH and CDR2 LQKENI come from the germline V gene. The CDR3 is 16 residues long. Trimming removed 6 bases from V and 0 bases from J; junction bases left unmatched: 3. As DNA, the CDR3 is TGTGCCAGCTCCCGGGACAGGGACTCCTATAATTCACCCCTCCACTTT. It encodes CASSRDRDSYNSPLHF.

The genes are TRBV6-5 and TRBJ2-2, with D hard to call. CDR1 is MNHEY and CDR2 is SVGAGI in the germline V gene. Trimming took off 0 bases at V and 3 bases at J, with 11 bases between the two ends. The CDR3 is 16 residues long. The CDR3 region has the DNA TGTGCCAGCAGTTACTCGGGGTCTCTGGACACCGGGGAGCTGTTTTTT. As protein: CASSYSGSLDTGELFF.